These T cell receptor beta chains were read from a single sample in a study of beta chain features in type 1 diabetes. Here immunoSEQ multiplex PCR was the method, and the copy in TCRdb shows in-frame clones only, minus some. Of 250,000 to 350,000 clones listed, 14% are singletons. The sample was central memory CD4+ T cells from blood. The origin of the receptors is a young man in good health. Each CDR3 is given with its conserved first and last residue. D genes are given only for firm matches. A row's size may be missing; if present it is once, few, many or a size class.

clone size	V gene	J gene	D gene	CDR3 DNA	CDR3 protein
few	TRBV7-8	TRBJ1-3	-	TGTGCCAGCAGCTCCGACAGGATACCTGGAAACACCATATATTTT	CASSSDRIPGNTIYF
-	TRBV28	TRBJ1-5	-	TGTGCCAGCAGCATGCCACAGGGTGGTTATCAGCCCCAGCATTTT	CASSMPQGGYQPQHF
few	TRBV5-5	TRBJ1-5	-	TGTGCCAGCAGCAAAGCGGGGAAAGGTCAGCCCCAGCATTTT	CASSKAGKGQPQHF
few	TRBV10-3	TRBJ2-1	TRBD1	TGTGCCATCAGTGGGGACAGGGGCGCTCGGAATGAGCAGTTCTTC	CAISGDRGARNEQFF
-	TRBV9	TRBJ1-6	TRBD1	TGTGTCAGCAGCGCCCGGGACAGGGGGAATTCACCCCTCCACTTT	CVSSARDRGNSPLHF
many	TRBV7-9	TRBJ2-4	-	TGTGCCAGCAGCTCGGAGAGTGGTGGCATTCAGTACTTC	CASSSESGGIQYF
few	TRBV14	TRBJ2-1	-	TGTGCCAGCAGCCTCCGTAGGAACTACAATGAGCAGTTCTTC	CASSLRRNYNEQFF
-	TRBV19	TRBJ1-1	-	TGTGCCAGTAGTATCCCCCTCGGGGCAGCCCTGAGGGCTTTCTTT	CASSIPLGAALRAFF
few	TRBV6-5	TRBJ1-1	TRBD1	TGTGCCAGCAGTCTCACAGGGGGCACTGAAGCTTTCTTT	CASSLTGGTEAFF
-	TRBV7-2	TRBJ1-2	-	TGTGCCAGCAGCTTAGACCCGGGACAAAAAGGGACTGGCTACACCTTC	CASSLDPGQKGTGYTF
-	TRBV2	TRBJ1-2	-	TGTGCCAGCACCCAAGGGGAGTCCACCTTC	CASTQGESTF
few	TRBV5-6	TRBJ1-3	-	TGTGCCAGCAGCTTGGATGGGGAGACTGGAAACACCATATATTTT	CASSLDGETGNTIYF
-	TRBV9	TRBJ1-1	-	TGTGCCAGCAGCGTAGTGGACAGAAACACTGAAGCTTTCTTT	CASSVVDRNTEAFF
-	TRBV10-3	TRBJ2-2	-	TGTGCCATCAAGGGCAGGTCCACCGGGGAGCTGTTTTTT	CAIKGRSTGELFF
few	TRBV30	TRBJ1-2	-	TGTGCCTGGAGTGTCGGGATTAACTATGGCTACACCTTC	CAWSVGINYGYTF
many	TRBV6-9	TRBJ1-4	-	TGTGCCAGCCGTAATGAAAAACTGTTTTTT	CASRNEKLFF
few	TRBV4-1	TRBJ2-1	TRBD2	TGCGCCAGCAGCCAAGAGTCTAGCGGGAGGTATAATGAGCAGTTCTTC	CASSQESSGRYNEQFF
many	TRBV27	TRBJ2-5	-	TGTGCCAGCGGTTCCCCGGCGGGGGCAGGGGAGACCCAGTACTTC	CASGSPAGAGETQYF
-	TRBV7-9	TRBJ2-3	-	TGTGCCAGCAGCTTAGGGGGCGTCCCGCCTGGCGATACGCAGTATTTT	CASSLGGVPPGDTQYF
few	TRBV5-1	TRBJ2-1	TRBD2	TGCGCCAGCAGCTTTTCTAGCGGGGGGCCTTACAATGAGCAGTTCTTC	CASSFSSGGPYNEQFF
few	TRBV10-2	TRBJ2-2	TRBD1	TGCGCCAGCAGACAAGGGACAGTCTCCGGGGAGCTGTTTTTT	CASRQGTVSGELFF
-	TRBV9	TRBJ1-2	TRBD1	TGTGCCAGCAGCGAGGGGACAGGGGCGAACTATGGCTACACCTTC	CASSEGTGANYGYTF
few	TRBV7-2	TRBJ1-6	TRBD1	TGTGCCAGCAGCTTAGGGGACAGGGGAGGTCATTCACCCCTCCACTTT	CASSLGDRGGHSPLHF
-	TRBV7-7	TRBJ2-3	-	TGTGCCAGCAGCTTAGCTCCCCCCAGCAGCGCTGAGGATACGCAGTATTTT	CASSLAPPSSAEDTQYF
-	TRBV2	TRBJ2-3	TRBD2	TGTGCCAGCAGTGAGGGTCTAGCGGGGGCAAGCACAGATACGCAGTATTTT	CASSEGLAGASTDTQYF
few	TRBV6-5	TRBJ1-1	-	TGTGCCAGCAGTGAATCGGGGGGCATCACTGAAGCTTTCTTT	CASSESGGITEAFF
few	TRBV14	TRBJ1-4	TRBD1	TGTGCCAGCAGCCAATCGACAGGGGTTCGAAAACTGTTTTTT	CASSQSTGVRKLFF
-	TRBV7-2	TRBJ2-1	TRBD2	TGTGCCAGCAGCTTAGTAGGACCGGGGGGGAGCAATGAGCAGTTCTTC	CASSLVGPGGSNEQFF
-	TRBV6-1	TRBJ2-5	-	TGTGCCAGCAGGTTGGGAGAGACCCAGTACTTC	CASRLGETQYF
few	TRBV5-1	TRBJ2-5	-	TGCGCCAGCAGCCAATCCATGGGGGTCAGGGAGACCCAGTACTTC	CASSQSMGVRETQYF
-	TRBV25-1	TRBJ2-4	TRBD2	TGTGCCAGCAGTGATCGGGGGGGCGTGGGCAAAAACATTCAGTACTTC	CASSDRGGVGKNIQYF
many	TRBV7-9	TRBJ1-1	-	TGTGCCAGCAGCTCCCGACGGGCTGGCACTGAAGCTTTCTTT	CASSSRRAGTEAFF
-	TRBV5-4	TRBJ1-1	-	TGTGCCAGCAGCCCTAACGTGGGGGGCGCAGGCACTGAAGCTTTCTTT	CASSPNVGGAGTEAFF
-	TRBV28	TRBJ1-2	-	TGTGCCAGCAGTTTCGGCGGGATTGGCTACACCTTC	CASSFGGIGYTF
few	TRBV5-6	TRBJ2-2	TRBD1	TGTGCCAGCAGCCCCTCCGGGACAGGGTGGCGTACAACCGGGGAGCTGTTTTTT	CASSPSGTGWRTTGELFF